These 21 T cell receptor beta chains came from one sample sequenced in a study of OX40 agonist ivuxolimab in advanced cancers. Here immunoSEQ multiplex PCR was the method, and the copy in TCRdb shows in-frame clones only, minus some. Among approximately 23,000 clones listed, just under 75% were seen once. This specimen consisted of CD4+ or CD8+ T cells sorted from blood, obtained in a trial of the OX40 agonist ivuxolimab. These receptor sequences come from an adult with an advanced solid tumor such as melanoma, head and neck, liver or kidney cancer.

The chain is built from TRBV6-6 and TRBJ1-2; weak D call: TRBD1 (5 bases). Trimming pared 7 bases from V and 6 bases from J, leaving 15 bases between. Looked up from germline, CDR1 is MNHNY and CDR2 is SVGAGI (reference sequence). This CDR3 contains 13 residues. The CDR3 DNA reads as TGTGCCAGCACCAGGGACCCACGAGATGGCTACACCTTC. It codes for CASTRDPRDGYTF.

The rearrangement uses TRBV14 and TRBJ2-7; D is perhaps TRBD1 (6 bases). CDR1 and CDR2 (germline): SGHDN, FVKESK. V was cut by 2 bases and J by 4 bases, with 12 bases left in between. This CDR3 is built from 14 residues. The CDR3 protein is CASSQLGQLYEQYF. The CDR3 bases are TGTGCCAGCAGCCAACTAGGACAGTTATACGAGCAGTACTTC.

There are a few counts of this clone. The chain links TRBV2 to TRBJ1-1; no clear D gene. The CDR3 length is 15 residues. V gave up 4 bases and J gave up 3 bases, with 15 bases separating them. Germline V gene data show CDR1 as SNHLY and CDR2 as FYNNEI. As DNA, the CDR3 is TGTGCCAGCAGTGGAAGGCGAGGATGGGACACTGAAGCTTTCTTT. Amino acids: CASSGRRGWDTEAFF.

The V gene is TRBV19, the J gene TRBJ2-5; 7 nucleotides agree with TRBD2. The CDR3 sequence is 12 residues long. The germline V gene has CDR1 LNHDA and CDR2 SQIVND (reference sequence). Trimming took 7 bases from V and 5 from J; bases not matched to a gene: 4. CDR3 sequence reads: CASMTAGETQYF. The CDR3 nucleotides read TGTGCCAGTATGACAGCGGGGGAGACCCAGTACTTC.

This rearrangement joins TRBV5-1 to TRBJ1-4, with a tentative D call TRBD1 (5 bases). Trimming shortened V by 0 bases and J by 6 bases, and 15 bases separated the two germline ends. The CDR3 spans 16 residues. CDR1 and CDR2 from the germline V gene are SGHRS and YFSETQ. The CDR3, as DNA: TGCGCCAGCAGCTTGGAATTGAGGCAGGGCGATGAAAAACTGTTTTTT. Protein sequence: CASSLELRQGDEKLFF.

This chain connects TRBV29-1 to TRBJ2-3, with D unresolved. The CDR3 extends over 13 amino acids. Trimming took 2 bases from V and 0 from J, leaving 6 bases between them. Germline-derived CDR1 and CDR2 are SQVTM and ANQGSEA. The CDR3 loop is CSVEQESTDTQYF. DNA for the CDR3: TGCAGCGTTGAACAGGAGAGCACAGATACGCAGTATTTT.

This clone has only a few counts. The V and J genes are TRBV9 and TRBJ1-5; D not certain. The V gene lost 0 bases and the J gene lost 9 bases, with 16 bases spanning the gap. Germline V gene data show CDR1 as SGDLS and CDR2 as YYNGEE. CDR3 length: 15 residues. CDR3 protein: CASSVEATPTWPQHF. The CDR3 nucleotides are TGTGCCAGCAGCGTAGAGGCCACACCGACTTGGCCCCAGCATTTT.

This clone was found a few times. The chain joins TRBV4-3 to TRBJ1-6; TRBD1 matches 9 bases. This CDR3 has 14 residues. From germline, CDR1 is LGHNA and CDR2 YSLEER. V was pared by 8 bases and J by 7 bases, with 6 bases of the junction left unmatched. The CDR3 region has the DNA TGCGCCAGCTCTCCCGGGACAGGGAATTCACCCCTCCACTTT. This codes for CASSPGTGNSPLHF.

About this clone: One junction end disagrees with the germline gene, perhaps due to a read error. The J gene is TRBJ1-6, the V gene TRBV6-5; TRBD1 matches at 7 bases. The CDR3 runs to 12 residues. Germline CDR1 MNHEY, CDR2 SVGAGI. The DNA of the CDR3 is TGTGCCACCATGGGGGGATTGGGACAGTTGGTCTTT. This codes for CATMGGLGQLVF.

This clone occurred a few times. The chain links TRBV19 to TRBJ2-7; D might be TRBD2 (5 bases). Trimming removed 6 bases from V and 4 bases from J, with 13 bases in between. CDR1 and CDR2 from the germline V gene are LNHDA and SQIVND (reference sequence). CDR3 length: 13 amino acids. CDR3 loop: CASRREGRYEQYF. CDR3 DNA sequence: TGTGCCAGTAGACGAGAGGGTAGATACGAGCAGTACTTC.

The CDR3 here is CASSDSPDNEKLFF. As DNA, the CDR3 is TGTGCCAGCAGTGACTCCCCTGATAATGAAAAACTGTTTTTT. The J gene is TRBJ1-4, the V gene TRBV6-4; D gene ambiguous. V lost 0 bases and J 4 bases, leaving 6 bases between the germline ends. The CDR3 covers 14 residues. In germline, CDR1 is MRHNA, CDR2 SNTAGT.

This clone was seen just once. J is TRBJ1-1 and V is TRBV9, with D perhaps TRBD1 (6 bases). Deletions cut 4 bases from V and 4 bases from J, with 17 bases between. The germline gives CDR1 SGDLS, CDR2 YYNGEE. The CDR3 runs 15 residues. CDR3 bases: TGTGCCAGCAGCCCTGAGGGGGGTGGGAGCACTGAAGCTTTCTTT. It translates to CASSPEGGGSTEAFF.

The gene calls are TRBV28 and TRBJ1-4; 7 bases align to TRBD1. Germline V gene sequence: CDR1 MDHEN, CDR2 SYDVKM. Losses at the gene ends were 6 bases for V and 7 bases for J; bases not matched to a gene: 8. The CDR3 consists of 14 residues. The CDR3 protein is CASSLTGFSEKLFF. As DNA, the CDR3 is TGTGCCAGCAGCCTGACAGGGTTTAGTGAAAAACTGTTTTTT.

This chain connects TRBV5-5 to TRBJ2-7; 15 bases are a match to TRBD2. This CDR3 contains 17 residues. Germline trimming cut 1 base from V and 5 bases from J; bases unmatched to any gene: 7. Germline V gene sequence: CDR1 SGHKS, CDR2 YYEKEE (reference sequence). This CDR3 is CASSLFGTSGRINEQYF. The DNA of the CDR3 is TGTGCCAGCAGCTTGTTTGGGACTAGCGGGAGGATAAACGAGCAGTACTTC. Supplemented by reference TRBV5-5 and TRBJ2-7, the full variable domain reads DAGVTQSPTHLIKTRGQQVTLRCSPISGHKSVSWYQQVLGQGPQFIFQYYEKEERGRGNFPDRFSARQFPNYSSELNVNALLLGDSALYLCASSLFGTSGRINEQYFGPGTRLTVT.

The chain has TRBV19 and TRBJ2-1, with D tentatively TRBD1 or TRBD2 (5 bases each). The ends were cut back, 7 bases at V and 6 bases at J, with 16 bases in the middle. Germline CDR1 is LNHDA and CDR2 is SQIVND (reference sequence). The CDR3 contains 14 residues. This chain's CDR3 is CASTPGPTGNEQFF. CDR3 nucleotides: TGTGCCAGTACTCCGGGACCGACGGGCAATGAGCAGTTCTTC.

In this sample, this clone turned up a few times. The V call is TRBV9, the J call TRBJ1-5; D remains ambiguous. Germline CDR1 SGDLS, CDR2 YYNGEE. V shed 0 bases and J shed 9 bases, with 13 bases lying between them. This CDR3 is built from 14 residues. The CDR3 reads CASSVGTPWGPQHF. CDR3 sequence (DNA): TGTGCCAGCAGCGTAGGGACTCCCTGGGGGCCCCAGCATTTT.

The chain combines TRBV5-6 with TRBJ2-5, with 7 positions matching TRBD1. Germline trimming cut 4 bases from V and 4 bases from J; bases unmatched to any gene: 7. Germline V lookup: CDR1 SGHDT, CDR2 YYEEEE. The CDR3 contains 14 residues. Here the CDR3 DNA reads TGTGCCAGCAGCCCCGGGACAGCCCGAGAGACCCAGTACTTC. It encodes CASSPGTARETQYF.

The chain joins TRBV7-9 to TRBJ1-2; D might be TRBD1 (5 bases). The V end was cut by 0 bases, the J end by 5 bases, with 13 bases between. The CDR3 spans 15 residues. Germline lookup yields CDR1 SEHNR and CDR2 FQNEAQ (reference sequence). The CDR3 nucleotides read TGTGCCAGCAGCTTAGCGGACATAAGTAAATATGGCTACACCTTC. Translation: CASSLADISKYGYTF.

The chain combines TRBV7-9 with TRBJ2-6; no definite D call. Trimming cost V 5 bases and J 2 bases, with 7 bases left between them. The germline gives CDR1 SEHNR, CDR2 FQNEAQ (reference sequence). The CDR3 loop spans 14 amino acids. CDR3 DNA sequence: TGTGCCAGCAGCCTGGATGCTGGGGCCAACGTCCTGACTTTC. As protein: CASSLDAGANVLTF.

The CDR3 DNA reads as TGTGCCAGCAGTCAACAGGCTTACTATGGCTACACCTTC. It encodes CASSQQAYYGYTF. The chain is built from TRBV6-6 and TRBJ1-2; maybe TRBD1 (5 bases). The CDR3 runs 13 residues. The V and J ends lost 5 bases and 3 bases respectively, with 10 bases between them. Germline values: CDR1 MNHNY, CDR2 SVGAGI (reference sequence).

V is TRBV6-4 and J is TRBJ2-3, with 8 positions matching TRBD2. CDR3 length: 15 amino acids. Germline CDR1 MRHNA, CDR2 SNTAGT. V shed 0 bases and J 5 bases; nucleotides not matched to a gene: 4. This CDR3 is CASSDSRGAGDTQYF. The CDR3 bases are TGTGCCAGCAGTGACTCGCGGGGGGCGGGAGATACGCAGTATTTT.